Presented here are 23 T cell receptor beta chains from one specimen sequenced in a study of Graves' ophthalmopathy and Graves' hyperthyroidism. The study amplified TCR beta CDR3 regions using RNA transcripts. RT-PCR in the first round used HTBI primers; a second-round multiplex PCR followed. TCRdb re-called the multiplex PCR reads with MiXCR, one entry per CDR3 protein. The sample consists of roughly 220,000 distinct CDR3 sequences, around 50% of them appearing once. Source material: peripheral blood. These receptors came from an adult man with Graves' ophthalmopathy.

With respect to this clonotype: A read error may be the cause here, since a much bigger clone is one base away. V gene TRBV29-1 combines with J gene TRBJ1-2, with D unresolved. The germline gives CDR1 SQVTM, CDR2 ANQGSEA. The CDR3 has 13 amino acids. The CDR3: CSVEDPLNYGYSF. For the CDR3, the DNA is TGCAGCGTTGAAGATCCTTTGAACTATGGCTACTCCTTC. Combining the CDR3 with reference TRBV29-1 and TRBJ1-2 gives the whole variable domain SAVISQKPSRDICQRGTSLTIQCQVDSQVTMMFWYRQQPGQSLTLIATANQGSEATYESGFVIDKFPISRPNLTFSTLTVSNMSPEDSSIYLCSVEDPLNYGYSFGSGTRLTVV.

Regarding this clonotype: Since no conserved phenylalanine or tryptophan closes the CDR3, a read error is the likely cause. The chain recombines TRBV5-8 with TRBJ2-2; the D gene could be TRBD1 or TRBD2 (7 bases each). Germline V gene sequence: CDR1 SGHTS, CDR2 YDEGEE. The CDR3 has 16 amino acids. Trimming cost V 4 bases and J 7 bases, with 20 bases left between them. Written as DNA, the CDR3 is TGTGCCAGCAGCCACATCCGACAGGGCGGGAGCGGGGAGCTGTTTTCT. Protein sequence: CASSHIRQGGSGELFS.

For this clonotype: A much larger clone differs from this one at a single base, so this may be a read error. This chain uses TRBV2 with TRBJ1-1; D ambiguous. Trimming removed 3 bases at V and 1 base at J, with 6 bases between. Germline V CDR1 and CDR2: SNHLY, FYNNEI. This CDR3 spans 13 amino acids. CDR3 region: CASSDQENTEAFF. CDR3 nucleotide sequence: TGTGCCAGCAGTGACCAGGAGAACACTGAAGCTTTCTTT.

This clonotype has just a few counts. The DNA of the CDR3 is TGTGCCAGCAGTAGGATACAGGTCCGTAATTCACCCCTCCACTTT. Encoded protein: CASSRIQVRNSPLHF. The chain recombines TRBV7-9 with TRBJ1-6; a weak D match, TRBD1 (5 bases). Deletions cut 6 bases from V and 6 bases from J, with 15 bases between. The germline CDR1 and CDR2 sequences are SEHNR and FQNEAQ (reference sequence). The CDR3 spans 15 residues.

The sample holds one count of this clonotype. The CDR3 sequence is CSARDGPGAEAFF. The CDR3 DNA is TGCAGTGCTAGAGATGGGCCAGGGGCTGAAGCTTTCTTT. V gene TRBV20-1 combines with J gene TRBJ1-1; a possible D gene is TRBD1 (6 bases). Germline V gives CDR1 DFQATT, CDR2 SNEGSKA (reference sequence). This CDR3 comprises 13 residues. Trimming shortened V by 0 bases and J by 6 bases, and 11 bases separated the two germline ends.

The V call is TRBV7-9, the J call TRBJ1-1, with a possible D match to TRBD1 (5 bases). Trimming left V 0 bases short and J 4 bases short, with 9 bases between. The CDR3 consists of 14 residues. Germline V gene data show CDR1 as SEHNR and CDR2 as FQNEAQ (reference sequence). This chain's CDR3 is CASSLAMGVTEAFF. In DNA form, the CDR3 reads TGTGCCAGCAGCTTAGCGATGGGGGTCACTGAAGCTTTCTTT.

In its sample, this clonotype was seen a few times. V and J are TRBV20-1 and TRBJ1-2; TRBD1 matches at 8 bases. The CDR3 is 10 residues long. Germline assignment: CDR1 DFQATT and CDR2 SNEGSKA (reference sequence). As DNA, the CDR3 is TGCAGAGATGGACAGGGAGCGTACACCTTC. Its protein product is CRDGQGAYTF.

There are a few counts of this clonotype. This chain uses TRBV20-1 with TRBJ1-6; D may be TRBD1 (6 bases). Germline CDR1 reads DFQATT; CDR2 reads SNEGSKA (reference sequence). The CDR3 sequence is 16 residues long. The V end was cut by 5 bases, the J end by 6 bases, with 20 bases between. In DNA, the CDR3 is TGCAGTGCTCGTATGGGGGGCGGATCGTTTAATTCACCCCTCCACTTT. It specifies CSARMGGGSFNSPLHF.

This clonotype was counted only a few times. The chain combines TRBV5-8 with TRBJ1-2; D might be TRBD1 (5 bases). V lost 4 bases and J lost 0, with 13 bases in between. This CDR3 has 15 residues. Per the germline V gene, CDR1 is SGHTS and CDR2 is YDEGEE. For the CDR3, the DNA is TGTGCCAGCAGCCTGAGGGGCGAGTCTAACTATGGCTACACCTTC. Protein product: CASSLRGESNYGYTF.

The genes are TRBV5-1 and TRBJ2-6; weak D call: TRBD1 (5 bases). Germline-derived CDR1 and CDR2 are SGHRS and YFSETQ. V gave up 3 bases and J gave up 0 bases, with 10 bases separating them. The CDR3 runs 16 residues. CDR3 residues: CASSSDTSSGANVLTF. The DNA for the CDR3 is TGCGCCAGCAGCTCGGACACAAGCTCTGGGGCCAACGTCCTGACTTTC. The full variable domain, in which reference TRBV5-1 and TRBJ2-6 provide the parts outside the CDR3, is KAGVTQTPRYLIKTRGQQVTLSCSPISGHRSVSWYQQTPGQGLQFLFEYFSETQRNKGNFPGRFSGRQFSNSRSEMNVSTLELGDSALYLCASSSDTSSGANVLTFGAGSRLTVL.

The chain is built from TRBV20-1 and TRBJ1-5, with TRBD1 matching 8 bases. CDR1 is DFQATT and CDR2 is SNEGSKA in the germline V gene (reference sequence). The CDR3 is 12 residues long. Trimming removed 7 bases from V and 8 bases from J; junction bases left unmatched: 7. CDR3 bases: TGCAGTGGTACAGGGGGTACGGAGCCCCAGCATTTT. It yields the protein CSGTGGTEPQHF.

This clonotype was detected only a few times. Germline is not matched at one junction end, which may reflect a read error. V and J are TRBV12-3 or TRBV12-4 and TRBJ2-2; D uncertain. There are 15 residues in the CDR3. CDR3 nucleotides: TGTGCCAGCAGCTTAGCTCGATCCTACACCGGGGAGCTGTTTTTT. It yields the protein CASSLARSYTGELFF.

The table lists this clonotype with a few counts. V gene TRBV20-1 combines with J gene TRBJ2-7; D could derive from TRBD1 or TRBD2 (5 bases each). This CDR3 is 14 amino acids long. CDR1 is DFQATT, CDR2 SNEGSKA, per germline (reference sequence). V was pared by 1 base and J by 4 bases, with 14 bases between. The CDR3 protein is CSARVGVGFYEQYF. In nucleotides, the CDR3 is TGCAGTGCTAGAGTGGGGGTAGGGTTTTACGAGCAGTACTTC.

The chain uses TRBV10-3 and TRBJ1-1, with 9 bases identical to TRBD1. V shed 10 bases and J 4 bases; nucleotides not matched to a gene: 16. This CDR3 has 16 residues. Germline V CDR1 and CDR2: ENHRY, SYGVKD. In DNA form, the CDR3 reads TGTGCCAGCAGCCTGGGACAGGGCAGGGGAAGCACTGAAGCTTTCTTT. Translation gives CASSLGQGRGSTEAFF.

This clonotype was detected only a few times. The J gene is TRBJ2-2, the V gene TRBV7-2, with 9 bases lining up with TRBD2. The junction had 10 bases not matched to a gene; V was cut back by 1 base and J by 4 bases. CDR3 length: 18 amino acids. Germline loops: CDR1 SGHTA, CDR2 FQGNSA. The CDR3 loop is CASSLVSGGRARTGELFF. The CDR3 DNA sequence: TGTGCCAGCAGCTTAGTCTCAGGCGGGAGGGCCCGCACCGGGGAGCTGTTTTTT.

The genes are TRBV9 and TRBJ2-7, with 8 bases matching TRBD1. Germline V CDR1 and CDR2: SGDLS, YYNGEE. CDR3 length: 15 residues. After removal of 0 bases from V and 0 bases from J, the junction contained 2 bases not matched to a gene. The CDR3 nucleotides read TGTGCCAGCAGCGTAGGACAGGGGAACTCCTACGAGCAGTACTTC. This translates into CASSVGQGNSYEQYF.

This chain uses TRBV30 with TRBJ1-2; D is unresolved. CDR1 and CDR2 from the germline V gene are GTSNPN and SVGIG (reference sequence). The CDR3 has 12 residues. The V end lost 4 bases, the J end lost 4 bases, and 10 bases lay between the germline ends. For the CDR3, the DNA is TGTGCCTGGAATCGGCAGTTCTATGGCTACACCTTC. Translation gives CAWNRQFYGYTF.

A single count supports this clonotype. In DNA, the CDR3 is TGTGCCAGCAGCGTACGCGTGGGGGGGTCGAACTATGGCTACACCTTC. It codes for CASSVRVGGSNYGYTF. The chain recombines TRBV3-1 with TRBJ1-2; a possible D gene is TRBD1 (5 bases). V shed 5 bases and J shed 2 bases, with 18 bases lying between them. The CDR3 loop spans 16 amino acids. Germline loops: CDR1 LGHDT, CDR2 YNNKEL (reference sequence).

The V and J genes are TRBV20-1 and TRBJ1-1; perhaps TRBD1 as D (5 bases). This CDR3 is built from 17 residues. V was clipped by 3 bases and J by 3 bases, with 23 bases between them. The germline CDR1 and CDR2 sequences are DFQATT and SNEGSKA (reference sequence). The CDR3 region is CSARVRAGLWGYTEAFF. CDR3 coding DNA: TGCAGTGCTAGGGTCCGGGCCGGTCTGTGGGGGTACACTGAAGCTTTCTTT.

This clonotype was counted many times. The V call is TRBV2, the J call TRBJ1-1; no definite D call. Germline V gene data show CDR1 as SNHLY and CDR2 as FYNNEI. This CDR3 region has 10 residues. Trimming removed 6 bases at V and 5 bases at J, with 4 bases between. This CDR3 reads CASRETEAFF. CDR3 nucleotide sequence: TGTGCCAGCAGGGAGACTGAAGCTTTCTTT.

This clonotype has a handful of counts. The chain recombines TRBV20-1 with TRBJ1-4, with TRBD1 as a possible D gene (5 bases). CDR1 and CDR2 (germline): DFQATT, SNEGSKA (reference sequence). V shed 0 bases and J shed 7 bases, with 12 bases lying between them. This CDR3 spans 14 amino acids. CDR3 sequence reads: CSARDVAGTEKLFF. DNA for the CDR3: TGCAGTGCTAGAGATGTGGCAGGGACTGAAAAACTGTTTTTT.

Note on this clonotype: Its ends do not fully match the called genes, so a read error is possible. The chain recombines TRBV4-1 with TRBJ2-7, with TRBD1 identical over 8 bases. Germline V gene sequence: CDR1 MGHRA, CDR2 YSYEKL. This CDR3 spans 13 amino acids. CDR3 region: CAGSPRGQAVQYF. The DNA of the CDR3 is TGCGCCGGCAGCCCGAGGGGACAGGCTGTGCAGTACTTC.

J is TRBJ2-7 and V is TRBV5-1; tentative D call: TRBD2 (5 bases). CDR3 length: 14 amino acids. Trimming stripped 5 bases from V and 1 base from J, with 13 bases between. Germline assignment: CDR1 SGHRS and CDR2 YFSETQ. CDR3 sequence reads: CASSNRELSYEQYF. The DNA for the CDR3 is TGCGCCAGCAGTAACCGGGAACTATCCTACGAGCAGTACTTC.